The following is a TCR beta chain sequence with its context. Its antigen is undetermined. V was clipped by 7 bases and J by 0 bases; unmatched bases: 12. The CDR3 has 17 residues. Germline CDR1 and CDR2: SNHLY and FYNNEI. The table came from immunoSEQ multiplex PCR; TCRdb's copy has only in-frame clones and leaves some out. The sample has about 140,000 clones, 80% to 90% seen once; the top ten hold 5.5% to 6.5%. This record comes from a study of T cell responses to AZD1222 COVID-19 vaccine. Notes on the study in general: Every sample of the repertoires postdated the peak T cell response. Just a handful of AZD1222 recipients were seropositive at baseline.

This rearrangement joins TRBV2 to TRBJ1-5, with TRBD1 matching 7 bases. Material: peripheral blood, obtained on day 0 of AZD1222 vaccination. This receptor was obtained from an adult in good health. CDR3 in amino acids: CASIPSGWTGSNQPQHF. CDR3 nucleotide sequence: TGTGCCAGCATCCCTAGTGGGTGGACAGGTAGCAATCAGCCCCAGCATTTT.